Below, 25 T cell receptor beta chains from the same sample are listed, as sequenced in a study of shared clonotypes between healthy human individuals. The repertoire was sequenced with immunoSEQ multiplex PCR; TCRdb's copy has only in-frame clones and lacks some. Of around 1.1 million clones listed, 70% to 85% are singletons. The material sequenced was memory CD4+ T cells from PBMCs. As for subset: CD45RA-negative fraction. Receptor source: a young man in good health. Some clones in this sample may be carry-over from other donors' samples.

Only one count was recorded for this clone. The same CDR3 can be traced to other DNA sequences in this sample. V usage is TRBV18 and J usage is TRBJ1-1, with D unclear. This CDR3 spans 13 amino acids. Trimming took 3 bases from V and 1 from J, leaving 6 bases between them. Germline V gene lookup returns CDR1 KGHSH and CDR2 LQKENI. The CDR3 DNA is TGTGCCAGCTCACCTTATACGAACACTGAAGCTTTCTTT. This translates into CASSPYTNTEAFF.

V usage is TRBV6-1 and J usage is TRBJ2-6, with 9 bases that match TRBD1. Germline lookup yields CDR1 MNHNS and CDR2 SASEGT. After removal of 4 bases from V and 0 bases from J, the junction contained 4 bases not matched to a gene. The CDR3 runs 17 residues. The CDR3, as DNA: TGTGCCAGCAGTGCGGCGACAGGGGGCTCTGGGGCCAACGTCCTGACTTTC. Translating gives CASSAATGGSGANVLTF.

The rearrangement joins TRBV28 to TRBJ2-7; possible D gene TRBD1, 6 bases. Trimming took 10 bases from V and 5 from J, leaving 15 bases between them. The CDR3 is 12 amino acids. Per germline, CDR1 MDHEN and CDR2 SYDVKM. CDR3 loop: CATYDRLNEQYF. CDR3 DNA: TGTGCCACCTACGACAGGCTCAACGAGCAGTACTTC.

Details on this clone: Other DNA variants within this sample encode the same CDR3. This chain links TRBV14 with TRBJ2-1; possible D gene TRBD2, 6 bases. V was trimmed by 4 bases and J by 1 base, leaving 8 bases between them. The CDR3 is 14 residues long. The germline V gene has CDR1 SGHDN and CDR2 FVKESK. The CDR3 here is CASSLGSSYNEQFF. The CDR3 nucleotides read TGTGCCAGCAGCCTCGGGAGTTCCTACAATGAGCAGTTCTTC.

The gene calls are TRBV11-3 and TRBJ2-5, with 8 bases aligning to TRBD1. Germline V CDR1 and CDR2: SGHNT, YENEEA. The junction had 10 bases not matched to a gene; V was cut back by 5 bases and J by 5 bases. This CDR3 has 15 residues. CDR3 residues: CASSRGTGAGETQYF. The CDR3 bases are TGTGCCAGCAGCCGAGGGACAGGTGCGGGGGAGACCCAGTACTTC.

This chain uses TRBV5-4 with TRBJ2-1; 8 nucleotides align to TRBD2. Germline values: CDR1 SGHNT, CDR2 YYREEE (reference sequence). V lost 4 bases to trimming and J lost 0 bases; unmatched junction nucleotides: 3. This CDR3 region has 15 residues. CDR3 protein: CASSPTSDSYNEQFF. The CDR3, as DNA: TGTGCCAGCAGCCCGACTAGCGACTCCTACAATGAGCAGTTCTTC. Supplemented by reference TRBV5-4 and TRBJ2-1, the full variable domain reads ETGVTQSPTHLIKTRGQQVTLRCSSQSGHNTVSWYQQALGQGPQFIFQYYREEENGRGNFPPRFSGLQFPNYSSELNVNALELDDSALYLCASSPTSDSYNEQFFGPGTRLTVL.

This chain's CDR3 is CASRGAGASYEQYF. The CDR3 bases are TGTGCCAGCAGGGGAGCGGGCGCCTCCTACGAGCAGTACTTC. The rearrangement uses TRBV6-1 and TRBJ2-7, with D possibly being TRBD2 (6 bases). V was pared by 6 bases and J by 0 bases, with 12 bases between. CDR1 is MNHNS, CDR2 SASEGT, per germline. The CDR3 runs 14 residues.

For the CDR3, the DNA is TGCGCCAGCAGCTCTGCAGGGGCAACTAACTATGGCTACACCTTC. It is translated as CASSSAGATNYGYTF. The genes are TRBV5-1 and TRBJ1-2, with D maybe TRBD1 (6 bases). The CDR3 contains 15 residues. The germline gives CDR1 SGHRS, CDR2 YFSETQ. The V end lost 3 bases, the J end lost 0 bases, and 12 bases lay between the germline ends.

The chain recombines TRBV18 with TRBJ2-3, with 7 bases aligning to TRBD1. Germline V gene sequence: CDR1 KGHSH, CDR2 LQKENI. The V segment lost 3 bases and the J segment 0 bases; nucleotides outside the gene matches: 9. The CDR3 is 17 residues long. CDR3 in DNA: TGTGCCAGCTCACCTCTCGGGACAGAGAGAAGCACAGATACGCAGTATTTT. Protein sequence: CASSPLGTERSTDTQYF.

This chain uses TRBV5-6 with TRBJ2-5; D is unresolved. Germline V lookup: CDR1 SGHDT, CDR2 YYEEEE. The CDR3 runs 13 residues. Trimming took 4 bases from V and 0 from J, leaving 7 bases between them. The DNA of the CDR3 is TGTGCCAGCAGCATTCTAGACCAAGAGACCCAGTACTTC. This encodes CASSILDQETQYF. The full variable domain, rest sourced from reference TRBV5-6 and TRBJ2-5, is DAGVTQSPTHLIKTRGQQVTLRCSPKSGHDTVSWYQQALGQGPQFIFQYYEEEERQRGNFPDRFSGHQFPNYSSELNVNALLLGDSALYLCASSILDQETQYFGPGTRLLVL.

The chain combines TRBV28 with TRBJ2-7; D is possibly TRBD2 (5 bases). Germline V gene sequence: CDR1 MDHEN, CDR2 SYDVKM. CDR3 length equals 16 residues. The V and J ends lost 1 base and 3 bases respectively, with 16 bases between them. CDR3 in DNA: TGTGCCAGCAGTTTATCCCCGGACTTGTTTGGCTACGAGCAGTACTTC. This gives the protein CASSLSPDLFGYEQYF.

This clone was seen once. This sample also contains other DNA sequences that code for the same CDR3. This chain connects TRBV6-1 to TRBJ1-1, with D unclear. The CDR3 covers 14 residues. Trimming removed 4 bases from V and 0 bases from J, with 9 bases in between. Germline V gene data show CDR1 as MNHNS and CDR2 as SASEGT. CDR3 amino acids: CASSGTAMNTEAFF. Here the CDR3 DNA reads TGTGCCAGCAGTGGGACGGCAATGAACACTGAAGCTTTCTTT.

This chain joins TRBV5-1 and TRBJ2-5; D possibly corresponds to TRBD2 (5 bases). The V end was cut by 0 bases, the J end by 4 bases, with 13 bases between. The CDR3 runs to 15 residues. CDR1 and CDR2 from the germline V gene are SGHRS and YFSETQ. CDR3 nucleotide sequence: TGCGCCAGCAGCTTGGTTGTGGGAGTTAGAGAGACCCAGTACTTC. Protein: CASSLVVGVRETQYF.

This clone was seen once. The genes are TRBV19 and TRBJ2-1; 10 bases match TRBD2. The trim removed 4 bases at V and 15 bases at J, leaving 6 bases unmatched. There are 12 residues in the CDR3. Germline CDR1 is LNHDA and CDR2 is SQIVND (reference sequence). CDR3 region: CASSTLAGVRFF. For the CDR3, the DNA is TGTGCCAGTAGTACTCTAGCGGGAGTGAGGTTCTTC.

The CDR3 spells CASSLDRSTDTQYF. CDR3 nucleotides: TGTGCCAGCAGCTTAGACAGATCCACAGATACGCAGTATTTT. V gene TRBV7-3 combines with J gene TRBJ2-3; weak D call: TRBD1 (5 bases). The CDR3 extends over 14 amino acids. CDR1 and CDR2 (germline): SGHTA, FQGTGA. V was shortened by 2 bases and J by 2 bases, with 8 bases between the two germline ends.

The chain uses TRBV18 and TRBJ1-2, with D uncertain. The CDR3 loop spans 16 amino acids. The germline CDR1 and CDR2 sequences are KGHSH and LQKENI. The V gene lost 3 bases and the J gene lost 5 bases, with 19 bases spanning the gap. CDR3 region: CASSPPDGVSGYGYTF. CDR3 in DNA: TGTGCCAGCTCACCCCCGGACGGTGTCTCGGGGTATGGCTACACCTTC.

The CDR3 DNA reads TGTGCCAGCAGCACACCCTCGACAGGGGGCATGGCAGATACGCAGTATTTT. This gives the protein CASSTPSTGGMADTQYF. This chain joins TRBV9 and TRBJ2-3; 10 bases are a match to TRBD1. The CDR3 has 17 residues. V was clipped by 4 bases and J by 4 bases; unmatched bases: 12. Germline V lookup: CDR1 SGDLS, CDR2 YYNGEE.

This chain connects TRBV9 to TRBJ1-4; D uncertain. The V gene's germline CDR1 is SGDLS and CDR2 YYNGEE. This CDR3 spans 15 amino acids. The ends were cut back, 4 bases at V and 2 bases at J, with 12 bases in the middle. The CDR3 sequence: CASSRYSATNEKLFF. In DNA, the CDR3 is TGTGCCAGCAGCCGCTACTCGGCCACTAATGAAAAACTGTTTTTT.

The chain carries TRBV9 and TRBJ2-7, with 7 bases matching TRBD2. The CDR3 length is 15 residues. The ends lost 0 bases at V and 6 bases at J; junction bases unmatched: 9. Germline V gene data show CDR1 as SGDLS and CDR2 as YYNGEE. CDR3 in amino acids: CASSVGAGALGEQYF. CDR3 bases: TGTGCCAGCAGCGTAGGGGCGGGAGCGTTAGGCGAGCAGTACTTC.

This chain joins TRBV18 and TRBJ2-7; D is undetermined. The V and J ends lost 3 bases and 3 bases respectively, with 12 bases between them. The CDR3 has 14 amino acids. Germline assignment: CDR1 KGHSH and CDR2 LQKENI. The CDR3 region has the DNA TGTGCCAGCTCACCGAGACCCCGTATCTACGAGCAGTACTTC. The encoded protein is CASSPRPRIYEQYF.

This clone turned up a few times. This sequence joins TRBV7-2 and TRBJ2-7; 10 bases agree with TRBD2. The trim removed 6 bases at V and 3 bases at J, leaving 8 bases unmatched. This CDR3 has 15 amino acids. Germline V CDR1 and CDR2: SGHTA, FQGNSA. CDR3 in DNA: TGTGCCAGCAGGGCAGCGGGAGGGCCCTACTACGAGCAGTACTTC. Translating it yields CASRAAGGPYYEQYF. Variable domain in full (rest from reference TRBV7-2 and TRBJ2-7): GAGVSQSPSNKVTEKGKDVELRCDPISGHTALYWYRQSLGQGLEFLIYFQGNSAPDKSGLPSDRFSAERTGGSVSTLTIQRTQQEDSAVYLCASRAAGGPYYEQYFGPGTRLTVT.

CDR3 sequence: CSVVGRGISYGYTF. The CDR3 DNA reads TGCAGCGTTGTGGGTAGGGGGATCAGCTATGGCTACACCTTC. V gene TRBV29-1 combines with J gene TRBJ1-2; weak D call: TRBD1 (6 bases). V dropped 4 bases and J dropped 4 bases, with 16 bases sitting between them. Germline values: CDR1 SQVTM, CDR2 ANQGSEA. The CDR3 consists of 14 residues. Full variable domain (outside the CDR3, taken from reference TRBV29-1 and TRBJ1-2): SAVISQKPSRDICQRGTSLTIQCQVDSQVTMMFWYRQQPGQSLTLIATANQGSEATYESGFVIDKFPISRPNLTFSTLTVSNMSPEDSSIYLCSVVGRGISYGYTFGSGTRLTVV.

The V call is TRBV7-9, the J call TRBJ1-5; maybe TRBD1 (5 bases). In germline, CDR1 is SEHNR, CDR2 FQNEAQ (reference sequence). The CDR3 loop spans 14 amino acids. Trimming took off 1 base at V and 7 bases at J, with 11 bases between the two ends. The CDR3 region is CASSLGGGGQPQHF. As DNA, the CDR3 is TGTGCCAGCAGCTTAGGGGGGGGTGGCCAGCCCCAGCATTTT.

This chain's CDR3 is CASSLGGVTYNEQFF. CDR3 coding DNA: TGCGCCAGCAGCTTAGGCGGGGTAACCTACAATGAGCAGTTCTTC. The genes are TRBV5-1 and TRBJ2-1, with D possibly being TRBD2 (6 bases). The CDR3 loop spans 15 amino acids. The V end was cut by 2 bases, the J end by 2 bases, with 11 bases between. Germline CDR1 is SGHRS and CDR2 is YFSETQ.

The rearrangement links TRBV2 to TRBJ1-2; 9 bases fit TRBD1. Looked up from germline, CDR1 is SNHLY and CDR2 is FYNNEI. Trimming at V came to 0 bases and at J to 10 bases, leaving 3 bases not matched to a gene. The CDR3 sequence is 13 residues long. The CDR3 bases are TGTGCCAGCAGTGAAGCTGGGACAGGGACCTACACCTTC. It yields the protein CASSEAGTGTYTF.